A selection of T cell receptor beta chains follows, all from one sample in a study of blood T cell repertoires in COVID-19. Using immunoSEQ multiplex PCR, the repertoire was profiled, and TCRdb retains in-frame clones only, with some absent. The data hold more than 150,000 clones, with roughly 90% observed a single time. Sequenced input: peripheral blood. All receptors come from a woman in her 70s with acute or convalescent COVID-19. The CDR3 runs from the conserved cysteine through the conserved F or W. A D gene is named only where the DNA matches it firmly. The size of a clone is reported for some rows only, either as once, few or many, or as a class for expanded clones.

once	-	TRBV3-1/TRBV3-2	TRBJ2-7	CASSQDYRSYEQYF	TGTGCCAGCAGCCAAGATTACAGATCCTACGAGCAGTACTTC
-	TRBD2	TRBV4-3	TRBJ2-5	CASSQVATTGGETQYF	TGCGCCAGCAGCCAAGTCGCCACAACGGGGGGGGAGACCCAGTACTTC
-	-	TRBV19	TRBJ2-5	CASAKRSQETQYF	TGTGCCAGTGCCAAGAGATCCCAAGAGACCCAGTACTTC
-	TRBD1	TRBV5-4	TRBJ1-3	CASSTQGAGNTIYF	TGTGCCAGCAGCACACAGGGGGCTGGAAACACCATATATTTT
-	-	TRBV29-1	TRBJ2-1	CSVGGRGIIDEQFF	TGCAGCGTTGGAGGAAGGGGGATTATAGATGAGCAGTTCTTC
-	-	TRBV6-6	TRBJ1-6	CASSYSRDNSPLHF	TGTGCCAGCAGTTACTCTCGCGATAATTCACCCCTCCACTTT
-	TRBD1	TRBV9	TRBJ1-2	CASSVGTGGYGYTF	TGTGCCAGCAGCGTAGGGACAGGGGGCTATGGCTACACCTTC
-	-	TRBV6-5	TRBJ1-2	CASSYSVIQGTYGYTF	TGTGCCAGCAGTTACTCGGTCATACAGGGTACCTATGGCTACACCTTC
-	-	TRBV7-2	TRBJ1-2	CASSPAFGGQGYTF	TGTGCCAGCAGTCCAGCGTTCGGGGGGCAGGGCTACACCTTC
-	TRBD1	TRBV28	TRBJ2-7	CASRRQGAYEQYF	TGTGCCAGCAGGAGACAGGGGGCTTACGAGCAGTACTTC
-	-	TRBV4-3	TRBJ1-4	CASSQDRGNNEKLFF	TGCGCCAGCAGCCAAGATCGCGGGAATAATGAAAAACTGTTTTTT
-	-	TRBV19	TRBJ2-7	CASSIWGRSYEQYF	TGTGCCAGTAGTATTTGGGGGAGGAGCTACGAGCAGTACTTC
-	-	TRBV7-8	TRBJ2-1	CASSLLFGSSYNEQFF	TGTGCCAGCAGCTTATTGTTTGGGAGCTCCTACAATGAGCAGTTCTTC
-	-	TRBV12-3/TRBV12-4	TRBJ2-4	CASSFSAKNIQYF	TGTGCCAGCAGTTTTAGTGCCAAAAACATTCAGTACTTC
-	TRBD1	TRBV29-1	TRBJ1-5	CSVALDRGDQPQHF	TGCAGCGTTGCCTTGGACAGGGGGGATCAGCCCCAGCATTTT
-	TRBD2	TRBV19	TRBJ2-5	CASAGGWKGQETQYF	TGTGCCAGTGCGGGGGGTTGGAAAGGACAAGAGACCCAGTACTTC
-	TRBD1	TRBV6-6	TRBJ1-6	CASSYLGQADNSPLHF	TGTGCCAGCAGTTACCTGGGACAGGCGGATAATTCACCCCTCCACTTT
-	-	TRBV10-3	TRBJ2-3	CAISEMGQTDTQYF	TGTGCCATCAGTGAGATGGGGCAGACAGATACGCAGTATTTT
-	TRBD1	TRBV5-1	TRBJ1-2	CASSPRTGEFYGYTF	TGCGCCAGCAGCCCTAGGACAGGCGAATTCTATGGCTACACCTTC
few	TRBD1	TRBV5-1	TRBJ1-6	CASSSGTGGPSPLHF	TGCGCCAGCAGTTCCGGGACAGGGGGCCCTTCACCCCTCCACTTT
-	-	TRBV7-9	TRBJ2-3	CASSLVSTDTQYF	TGTGCCAGCAGCTTAGTTTCGACAGATACGCAGTATTTT
-	-	TRBV3-1/TRBV3-2	TRBJ2-3	CASSQGTRTSHTQYF	TGTGCCAGCAGCCAAGGGACCAGGACATCTCATACGCAGTATTTT
-	-	TRBV5-1	TRBJ2-2	CASSLAAGANTGELFF	TGCGCCAGCAGCTTGGCGGCCGGGGCGAACACCGGGGAGCTGTTTTTT
-	-	TRBV2	TRBJ1-5	CASSQWSANQPQHF	TGTGCCAGCAGCCAGTGGTCAGCGAATCAGCCCCAGCATTTT
-	-	TRBV19	TRBJ1-2	CASSIDRGSRVYGYTF	TGTGCCAGTAGTATAGATAGGGGATCAAGGGTCTATGGCTACACCTTC
-	-	TRBV2	TRBJ1-6	CASSEALRGGNSPLHF	TGTGCCAGCAGTGAAGCGCTTCGGGGGGGAAATTCACCCCTCCACTTT
-	-	TRBV7-2	TRBJ2-5	CASSLDRQSLRAQYF	TGTGCCAGCAGCCTAGACCGCCAGTCCTTGAGGGCCCAGTACTTC
-	-	TRBV4-3	TRBJ2-2	CASSQGQGLAGELFF	TGCGCCAGCAGCCAAGGCCAGGGATTGGCCGGGGAGCTGTTTTTT
-	-	TRBV5-6	TRBJ1-1	CASSQNGRGEDTEAFF	TGTGCCAGCAGCCAAAACGGTCGGGGGGAGGACACTGAAGCTTTCTTT
-	TRBD1	TRBV6-6	TRBJ1-1	CASSYDTGAIIEAFF	TGTGCCAGCAGTTATGACACAGGGGCTATAATTGAAGCTTTCTTT
-	-	TRBV7-2	TRBJ2-7	CASSLAGYYEQYF	TGTGCCAGCAGTCTAGCAGGTTACTACGAGCAGTACTTC
-	TRBD1	TRBV3-1/TRBV3-2	TRBJ1-1	CASSQGDRAEAFF	TGTGCCAGCAGCCAAGGGGACAGGGCTGAAGCTTTCTTT
-	-	TRBV4-1	TRBJ1-4	CASSQTRVTNEKLFF	TGCGCCAGCAGCCAAACCAGGGTGACTAATGAAAAACTGTTTTTT
once	-	TRBV19	TRBJ2-1	CASSIGRDNEQFF	TGTGCCAGTAGTATTGGCAGGGATAATGAGCAGTTCTTC
-	TRBD1	TRBV28	TRBJ1-2	CATLPPDRWNYGYTF	TGTGCCACCCTACCTCCGGACAGGTGGAACTATGGCTACACCTTC
-	TRBD2	TRBV27	TRBJ2-2	CASSLGLAGVERAGELFF	TGTGCCAGCAGTCTAGGACTAGCGGGCGTAGAACGGGCCGGGGAGCTGTTTTTT
few	-	TRBV2	TRBJ1-1	CASNLRENTEAFF	TGTGCCAGCAACCTCAGGGAGAACACTGAAGCTTTCTTT